The rows below give T cell receptor beta chains drawn from one sample of a study of blood T cell repertoires in COVID-19. Libraries were prepared by immunoSEQ multiplex PCR; TCRdb keeps only in-frame clonotypes and omits some of them. In the table there are about 230,000 clones, more than 75% of which are singletons. The sequencing input was peripheral blood. The receptors originated from a man aged 35 to 55 with acute or convalescent COVID-19. CDR3s include the opening cysteine and the closing phenylalanine or tryptophan. Fields, in order: clone size, V gene, J gene, D gene, CDR3 protein, CDR3 DNA. A D gene is named only where the DNA matches it firmly. Part of the rows lack a size; the others show once, few, many or a class for expanded clones.

clone_size: .
v_call: TRBV5-1
j_call: TRBJ1-1
d_call: TRBD1
cdr3_aa: CASSGRGTGRTEAFF
cdr3_nt: TGCGCCAGCAGCGGTCGGGGGACAGGTAGGACTGAAGCTTTCTTT

clone_size: .
v_call: TRBV18
j_call: TRBJ1-1
d_call: .
cdr3_aa: CASSPSYSDAEAFF
cdr3_nt: TGTGCCAGCTCACCCTCCTATAGCGACGCTGAAGCTTTCTTT

clone_size: .
v_call: TRBV7-9
j_call: TRBJ1-2
d_call: TRBD1
cdr3_aa: CASSIQGIDGYTF
cdr3_nt: TGTGCCAGCAGCATACAGGGGATCGATGGCTACACCTTC

clone_size: .
v_call: TRBV5-8
j_call: TRBJ1-2
d_call: .
cdr3_aa: CASSREYGYTF
cdr3_nt: TGTGCCAGCAGCAGGGAGTATGGCTACACCTTC

clone_size: .
v_call: TRBV7-8
j_call: TRBJ2-5
d_call: .
cdr3_aa: CASRGGGETQYF
cdr3_nt: TGTGCCAGCCGCGGGGGCGGGGAGACCCAGTACTTC

clone_size: .
v_call: TRBV9
j_call: TRBJ2-1
d_call: TRBD2
cdr3_aa: CASSPRLAGGILDEQFF
cdr3_nt: TGTGCCAGCAGCCCCAGACTAGCGGGGGGGATTCTGGATGAGCAGTTCTTC

clone_size: .
v_call: TRBV5-6
j_call: TRBJ1-2
d_call: TRBD1
cdr3_aa: CASSLDRGVSGYTF
cdr3_nt: TGTGCCAGCAGCTTGGACAGGGGTGTAAGTGGCTACACCTTC

clone_size: .
v_call: TRBV5-8
j_call: TRBJ1-1
d_call: TRBD1
cdr3_aa: CASSLAGGRMTEAFF
cdr3_nt: TGTGCCAGCAGCTTGGCAGGGGGCAGGATGACTGAAGCTTTCTTT

clone_size: .
v_call: TRBV18
j_call: TRBJ1-4
d_call: TRBD1
cdr3_aa: CASSRTGIATNEKLFF
cdr3_nt: TGTGCCAGCTCACGGACAGGGATCGCAACTAATGAAAAACTGTTTTTT

clone_size: .
v_call: TRBV11-2
j_call: TRBJ1-2
d_call: .
cdr3_aa: CASSLDWQQANYGYTF
cdr3_nt: TGTGCCAGCAGCTTAGACTGGCAACAGGCGAACTATGGCTACACCTTC

clone_size: .
v_call: TRBV9
j_call: TRBJ2-1
d_call: .
cdr3_aa: CASSVTLTGEYNEQFF
cdr3_nt: TGTGCCAGCAGCGTAACCCTTACGGGGGAATACAATGAGCAGTTCTTC

clone_size: .
v_call: TRBV7-9
j_call: TRBJ1-1
d_call: .
cdr3_aa: CASSLGNKAGEAFF
cdr3_nt: TGTGCCAGCAGCTTGGGGAATAAAGCGGGAGAAGCTTTCTTT

clone_size: .
v_call: TRBV7-2
j_call: TRBJ2-3
d_call: .
cdr3_aa: CASSLSPGVGDTQYF
cdr3_nt: TGTGCCAGCAGCTTATCGCCGGGTGTGGGAGATACGCAGTATTTT

clone_size: few
v_call: TRBV2
j_call: TRBJ2-5
d_call: .
cdr3_aa: CASSARTYETQYF
cdr3_nt: TGTGCCAGCAGTGCGAGGACTTATGAGACCCAGTACTTC

clone_size: .
v_call: TRBV5-4
j_call: TRBJ1-3
d_call: TRBD1
cdr3_aa: CASSSRDRFSGNTIYF
cdr3_nt: TGTGCCAGCAGCTCTCGGGACAGGTTTTCTGGAAACACCATATATTTT

clone_size: .
v_call: TRBV19
j_call: TRBJ2-2
d_call: .
cdr3_aa: CASSKYQTNTGELFF
cdr3_nt: TGTGCCAGTAGTAAATACCAGACAAACACCGGGGAGCTGTTTTTT

clone_size: .
v_call: TRBV2
j_call: TRBJ2-7
d_call: .
cdr3_aa: CASSKQVSSYEQYF
cdr3_nt: TGTGCCAGCAGTAAGCAGGTGAGCTCCTACGAGCAGTACTTC

clone_size: .
v_call: TRBV27
j_call: TRBJ1-1
d_call: TRBD1
cdr3_aa: CASRQQGANTEAFF
cdr3_nt: TGTGCCAGCAGACAACAGGGGGCGAACACTGAAGCTTTCTTT

clone_size: .
v_call: TRBV5-1
j_call: TRBJ1-2
d_call: TRBD1
cdr3_aa: CASSLASGGSWGYTF
cdr3_nt: TGCGCCAGCAGCTTGGCGTCAGGGGGCTCGTGGGGCTACACCTTC

clone_size: .
v_call: TRBV4-3
j_call: TRBJ2-7
d_call: TRBD1
cdr3_aa: CASSHPGQGPYEQYF
cdr3_nt: TGCGCCAGCAGCCACCCGGGACAGGGCCCCTACGAGCAGTACTTC

clone_size: .
v_call: TRBV5-1
j_call: TRBJ1-1
d_call: .
cdr3_aa: CASSLVSGPNTEAFF
cdr3_nt: TGCGCCAGCAGCTTGGTTTCAGGGCCGAACACTGAAGCTTTCTTT

clone_size: .
v_call: TRBV3-1/TRBV3-2
j_call: TRBJ2-1
d_call: TRBD1
cdr3_aa: CASFQNRGREDEQFF
cdr3_nt: TGTGCCAGCTTTCAAAACAGGGGCCGAGAGGATGAGCAGTTCTTC

clone_size: .
v_call: TRBV6-5
j_call: TRBJ1-1
d_call: TRBD1
cdr3_aa: CASSYGTGVNAEAFF
cdr3_nt: TGTGCCAGCAGTTACGGGACAGGTGTAAACGCTGAAGCTTTCTTT

clone_size: .
v_call: TRBV28
j_call: TRBJ2-3
d_call: .
cdr3_aa: CASSLRDTQYF
cdr3_nt: TGTGCCAGCAGTTTGAGGGATACGCAGTATTTT

clone_size: .
v_call: TRBV5-4
j_call: TRBJ2-7
d_call: .
cdr3_aa: CASSLRADYEQYF
cdr3_nt: TGTGCCAGCAGCTTGCGAGCCGATTACGAGCAGTACTTC

clone_size: .
v_call: TRBV20-1
j_call: TRBJ1-6
d_call: .
cdr3_aa: CSASTPVPDSPLHF
cdr3_nt: TGCAGTGCTAGTACACCCGTCCCCGATTCACCCCTCCACTTT

clone_size: .
v_call: TRBV5-1
j_call: TRBJ2-7
d_call: TRBD1
cdr3_aa: CASSLAGTAYEQYF
cdr3_nt: TGCGCCAGCAGCTTGGCCGGGACAGCCTACGAGCAGTACTTC